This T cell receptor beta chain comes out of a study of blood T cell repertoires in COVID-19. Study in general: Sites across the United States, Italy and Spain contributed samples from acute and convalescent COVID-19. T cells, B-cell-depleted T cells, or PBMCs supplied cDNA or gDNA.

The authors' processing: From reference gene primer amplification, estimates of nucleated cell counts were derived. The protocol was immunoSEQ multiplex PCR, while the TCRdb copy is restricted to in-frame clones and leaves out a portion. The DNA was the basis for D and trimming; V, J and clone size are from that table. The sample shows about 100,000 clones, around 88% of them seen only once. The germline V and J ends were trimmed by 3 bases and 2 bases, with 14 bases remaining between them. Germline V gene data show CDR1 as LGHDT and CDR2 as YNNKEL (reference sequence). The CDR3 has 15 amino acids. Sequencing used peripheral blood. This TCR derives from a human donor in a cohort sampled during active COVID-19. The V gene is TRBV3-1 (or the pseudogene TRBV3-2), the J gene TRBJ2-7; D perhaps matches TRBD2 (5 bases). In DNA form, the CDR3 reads TGTGCCAGCAGCCAGACCGGATTACTAGCCTACGAGCAGTACTTC. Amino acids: CASSQTGLLAYEQYF.